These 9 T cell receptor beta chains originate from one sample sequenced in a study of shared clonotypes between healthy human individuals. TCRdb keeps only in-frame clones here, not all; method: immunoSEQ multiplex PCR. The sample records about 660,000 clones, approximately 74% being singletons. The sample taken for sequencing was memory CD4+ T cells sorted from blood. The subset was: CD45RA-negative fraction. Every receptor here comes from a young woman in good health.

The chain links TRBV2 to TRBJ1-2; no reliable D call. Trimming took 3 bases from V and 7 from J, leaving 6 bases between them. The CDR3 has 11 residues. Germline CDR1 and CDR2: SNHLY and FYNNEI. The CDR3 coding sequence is TGTGCCAGCAGTGACTTGTTTGGCTACACCTTC. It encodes CASSDLFGYTF.

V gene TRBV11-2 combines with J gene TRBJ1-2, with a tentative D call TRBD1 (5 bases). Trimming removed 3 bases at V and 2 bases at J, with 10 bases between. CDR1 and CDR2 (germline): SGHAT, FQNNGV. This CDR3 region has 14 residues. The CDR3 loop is CASSLGPPNYGYTF. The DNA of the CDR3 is TGTGCCAGCAGCTTGGGACCGCCGAACTATGGCTACACCTTC.

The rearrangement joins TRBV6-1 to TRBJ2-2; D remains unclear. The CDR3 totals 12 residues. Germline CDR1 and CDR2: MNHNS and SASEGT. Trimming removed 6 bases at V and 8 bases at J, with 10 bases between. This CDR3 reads CASRAWEGELFF. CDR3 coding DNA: TGTGCCAGCAGGGCGTGGGAAGGGGAGCTGTTTTTT.

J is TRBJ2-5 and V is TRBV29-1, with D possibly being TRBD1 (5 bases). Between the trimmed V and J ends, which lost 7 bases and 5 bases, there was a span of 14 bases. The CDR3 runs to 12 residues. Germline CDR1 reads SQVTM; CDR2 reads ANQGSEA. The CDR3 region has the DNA TGCAGCGCAAGGGGTAAAGGGGAGACCCAGTACTTC. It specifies CSARGKGETQYF.

DNA of the CDR3: TGTGCCAGCAGACGAGGCATCGGGCAGCCCCAGCATTTT. Protein sequence: CASRRGIGQPQHF. The chain links TRBV28 to TRBJ1-5; the D is unclear. V was pared by 6 bases and J by 7 bases, with 13 bases between. Germline CDR1 MDHEN, CDR2 SYDVKM. The CDR3 covers 13 residues.

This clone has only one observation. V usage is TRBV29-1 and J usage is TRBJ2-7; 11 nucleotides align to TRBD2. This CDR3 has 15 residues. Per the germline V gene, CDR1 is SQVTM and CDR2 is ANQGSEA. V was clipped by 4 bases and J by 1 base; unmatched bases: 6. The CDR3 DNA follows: TGCAGCGTTGCGACTAGCGGGATAGGATCCTACGAGCAGTACTTC. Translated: CSVATSGIGSYEQYF.

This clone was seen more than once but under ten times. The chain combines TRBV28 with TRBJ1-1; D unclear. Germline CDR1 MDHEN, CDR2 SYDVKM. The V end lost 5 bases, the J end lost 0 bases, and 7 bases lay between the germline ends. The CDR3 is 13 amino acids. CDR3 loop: CASSPRLNTEAFF. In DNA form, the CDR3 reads TGTGCCAGCAGTCCAAGATTGAACACTGAAGCTTTCTTT.

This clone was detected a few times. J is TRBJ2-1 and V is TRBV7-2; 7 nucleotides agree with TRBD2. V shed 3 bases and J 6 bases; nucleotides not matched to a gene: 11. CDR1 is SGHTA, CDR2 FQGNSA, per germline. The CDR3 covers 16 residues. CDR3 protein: CASSFIRTRLGNEQFF. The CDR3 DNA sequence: TGTGCCAGCAGCTTCATCCGGACTAGACTGGGCAATGAGCAGTTCTTC.

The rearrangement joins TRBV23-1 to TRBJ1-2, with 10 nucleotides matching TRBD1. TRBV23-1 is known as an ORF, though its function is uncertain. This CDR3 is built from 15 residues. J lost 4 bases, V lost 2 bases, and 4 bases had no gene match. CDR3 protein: CASSQPGQGSYGYTF. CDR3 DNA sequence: TGCGCCAGCAGTCAACCGGGACAGGGGAGCTATGGCTACACCTTC.